This T cell receptor beta chain is drawn from a study of read filtering for tumor transcriptome and immune sequencing. The ends lost 6 bases at V and 9 bases at J; junction bases unmatched: 11. CDR1 and CDR2 (germline): MNHNS, SASEGT. The length of the CDR3 is 14 residues. This clonotype was seen only a few times. The library was built from roughly 400 ng RNA with molecular barcoded adaptors for alpha/delta and beta/gamma chains. TCRdb reanalysed the reads using MiXCR and keeps one entry per CDR3 protein. The sample yields 90,000 to 95,000 distinct CDR3 sequences, approximately 21% seen once. The genes are TRBV6-1 and TRBJ2-1; 7 bases agree with TRBD1. The source material was a population of CD138-negative cells sorted from bone marrow. This TCR was recovered from a donor aged 40 or older with multiple myeloma. The CDR3 DNA is TGTGCCAGCAGAGCAATCACAGGGGCCGCTGAGCAGTTCTTC. Translating it yields CASRAITGAAEQFF.